The clone carrying this T cell receptor (beta chain) came up many times. Antigen unknown. The data derive from a study of metastatic and nonmetastatic thyroid tumors. Study findings and constraints: Across blood and tumor, TCR beta diversity in malignant thyroid tumors was reportedly significantly higher than in benign nodules.

As originally analysed: Using the CDR3 differences seen across clinicopathological groups, the authors built a distant-metastasis classifier for papillary thyroid cancer, which was meant to discriminate distant-metastatic patients. MiXCR re-clonotyped the PCR reads for TCRdb. These V and J calls are TCRdb output, not the study's own analysis. Of roughly 75,000 clones listed, around 13% are singletons. Germline CDR1 is DFQATT and CDR2 is SNEGSKA (reference sequence). V lost 3 bases, J lost 2 bases, and 6 bases stayed unmatched. This CDR3 is 16 amino acids long. Patients underwent thyroid surgery, and none had received any treatment before it.

The material sequenced was tumor tissue. The origin of this receptor is a female donor with papillary thyroid cancer or a benign thyroid nodule (not recorded which). Some clones in this sample may be carry-over from other donors' samples. The chain carries TRBV20-1 and TRBJ1-5, with TRBD1 matching 11 bases. This CDR3 reads CSASRTGGAGNQPQHF. CDR3 nucleotides: TGCAGTGCTAGTCGGACAGGGGGCGCGGGCAATCAGCCCCAGCATTTT.